Following are 29 T cell receptor beta chains from one sample sequenced in a study of CD8 T cells in Susac syndrome. With random hexamers, reverse transcription was performed on about 0.5 to 1 ug of RNA. Each CDR3 protein is one row after TCRdb ran MiXCR on the immunoSEQ multiplex PCR reads. The sample records some 450,000 distinct CDR3 sequences, around 85% being singletons. The sequencing input was CD8+ T cells from PBMCs. The origin of the receptors is a human donor with multiple sclerosis.

This clonotype was recorded only once. The chain couples TRBV7-6 to TRBJ2-1; tentative D call: TRBD1 (6 bases). Germline loops: CDR1 SGHVS, CDR2 FNYEAQ. The length of the CDR3 is 14 residues. V was cut by 2 bases and J by 3 bases, with 8 bases left in between. CDR3 sequence reads: CASSLRTDYNEQFF. DNA of the CDR3: TGTGCCAGCAGCTTACGGACAGACTACAATGAGCAGTTCTTC.

The table lists this clonotype with a count of one. The chain couples TRBV5-5 to TRBJ1-2; TRBD1 might be the D (5 bases). In germline, CDR1 is SGHKS, CDR2 YYEKEE (reference sequence). The germline V and J ends were trimmed by 2 bases and 6 bases, with 17 bases remaining between them. The CDR3 spans 15 residues. The CDR3, as DNA: TGTGCCAGCAGCTTTTCAGGGCTTGGGGAAGATGGCTACACCTTC. As protein: CASSFSGLGEDGYTF. The full variable domain, rest sourced from reference TRBV5-5 and TRBJ1-2, is DAGVTQSPTHLIKTRGQQVTLRCSPISGHKSVSWYQQVLGQGPQFIFQYYEKEERGRGNFPDRFSARQFPNYSSELNVNALLLGDSALYLCASSFSGLGEDGYTFGSGTRLTVV.

The rearrangement links TRBV10-1 to TRBJ2-1, with 8 bases identical to TRBD2. The V and J ends lost 2 bases and 0 bases, in that order; junction bases with no gene match: 6. Germline values: CDR1 WNHNN, CDR2 SYGVQD (reference sequence). CDR3 length: 17 residues. This CDR3 reads CASSEGSGGNSYNEQFF. The CDR3, as DNA: TGCGCCAGCAGTGAGGGAAGCGGGGGTAACTCCTACAATGAGCAGTTCTTC.

V is TRBV27 and J is TRBJ1-1, with D perhaps matching TRBD1 (6 bases). Germline V gene sequence: CDR1 MNHEY, CDR2 SMNVEV (reference sequence). Deletions cut 1 base from V and 4 bases from J, with 10 bases between. This CDR3 spans 14 amino acids. CDR3 sequence (DNA): TGTGCCAGCAGTTTATTGCTGGGGGCCACTGAAGCTTTCTTT. This gives the protein CASSLLLGATEAFF.

In DNA, the CDR3 is TGTGCCAGCAGCTTAGTCGAGCGAAAAGTCGAGCAGTACTTC. It yields the protein CASSLVERKVEQYF. The chain employs TRBV7-9 and TRBJ2-7, with D hard to call. Germline values: CDR1 SEHNR, CDR2 FQNEAQ (reference sequence). Trimming took off 1 base at V and 6 bases at J, with 13 bases between the two ends. The CDR3 extends over 14 amino acids.

The chain links TRBV27 to TRBJ1-6, with D hard to call. V lost 2 bases to trimming and J lost 0 bases, with 8 bases between them. This CDR3 has 16 amino acids. Germline V gene lookup returns CDR1 MNHEY and CDR2 SMNVEV (reference sequence). The CDR3, as DNA: TGTGCCAGCAGTTTAATAGGGAGCTCCTATAATTCACCCCTCCACTTT. This encodes CASSLIGSSYNSPLHF.

J is TRBJ2-3 and V is TRBV2, with D possibly being TRBD1 or TRBD2 (5 bases each). The germline V gene encodes CDR1 SNHLY and CDR2 FYNNEI. This CDR3 contains 17 residues. Between the trimmed V and J ends, which lost 2 bases and 4 bases, there was a span of 19 bases. The CDR3 here is CASSETTGTRGSDTQYF. The CDR3 region has the DNA TGTGCCAGCAGTGAAACCACCGGGACCCGGGGCTCAGATACGCAGTATTTT.

The chain is built from TRBV6-7 and TRBJ2-3; D is uncertain. TRBV6-7 is noted as an ORF with a role that remains uncertain. The CDR3 has 10 amino acids. V was shortened by 6 bases and J by 8 bases, with 6 bases between the two germline ends. In DNA, the CDR3 is TGTGCCAGCAGACATAGTACGCAGTATTTT. Translation gives CASRHSTQYF.

J is TRBJ2-5 and V is TRBV7-9; maybe TRBD1 (5 bases). CDR1 and CDR2 from the germline V gene are SEHNR and FQNEAQ (reference sequence). V lost 5 bases and J lost 3, with 13 bases in between. The CDR3 is 14 residues long. The CDR3 sequence is CASSDSEGEETQYF. The CDR3 DNA reads as TGTGCCAGCAGCGACTCAGAAGGGGAAGAGACCCAGTACTTC.

The CDR3 loop reads CASSRWTSTDTQYF. CDR3 nucleotide sequence: TGTGCCAGCAGCCGGTGGACGAGCACAGATACGCAGTATTTT. The chain combines TRBV9 with TRBJ2-3; D is uncertain. CDR3 length equals 14 residues. The ends were cut back, 4 bases at V and 0 bases at J, with 9 bases in the middle. CDR1 is SGDLS and CDR2 is YYNGEE in the germline V gene.

This chain joins TRBV28 and TRBJ2-7, with no clear D. V lost 6 bases and J 5 bases, leaving 14 bases between the germline ends. Germline V gives CDR1 MDHEN, CDR2 SYDVKM. The CDR3 runs to 13 residues. This CDR3 reads CASRLPGVNEQYF. The CDR3 DNA reads TGTGCCAGCAGACTTCCTGGGGTCAACGAGCAGTACTTC.

The chain couples TRBV4-2 to TRBJ2-3; TRBD2 aligns across 8 bases. With V trimmed by 1 base and J by 6 bases, 6 bases remained unmatched. Germline V lookup: CDR1 LGHNA, CDR2 YNFKEQ. This CDR3 is built from 15 residues. This CDR3 reads CASSQGGGGSDTQYF. In DNA, the CDR3 is TGTGCCAGCAGCCAAGGCGGCGGGGGGTCCGATACGCAGTATTTT.

Only a few counts were recorded for this clonotype. CDR3 in DNA: TGTGCCAGCAGCCCAACCGGACCCCGCGGGGTGCAAGAGACCCAGTACTTC. Translated, it gives CASSPTGPRGVQETQYF. The chain carries TRBV7-4 and TRBJ2-5, with D possibly matching TRBD2 (6 bases). Germline CDR1 SGHVT, CDR2 SQSDAQ. V lost 5 bases and J 2 bases, leaving 21 bases between the germline ends. The CDR3 runs 17 residues.

This sequence joins TRBV5-6 and TRBJ1-2, with 8 positions matching TRBD1. Losses at the gene ends were 0 bases for V and 4 bases for J; bases not matched to a gene: 5. The CDR3 consists of 15 residues. Germline CDR1 is SGHDT and CDR2 is YYEEEE. The CDR3 loop is CASSLGTGWGYGYTF. In DNA form, the CDR3 reads TGTGCCAGCAGCTTGGGGACAGGGTGGGGCTATGGCTACACCTTC. Combining the CDR3 with reference TRBV5-6 and TRBJ1-2 gives the whole variable domain DAGVTQSPTHLIKTRGQQVTLRCSPKSGHDTVSWYQQALGQGPQFIFQYYEEEERQRGNFPDRFSGHQFPNYSSELNVNALLLGDSALYLCASSLGTGWGYGYTFGSGTRLTVV.

J is TRBJ2-2 and V is TRBV30; perhaps TRBD1 as D (6 bases). The CDR3 contains 14 residues. CDR1 is GTSNPN, CDR2 SVGIG, per germline (reference sequence). With 0 bases removed from V and 1 base from J, the gap between germline ends came to 6 bases. CDR3 loop: CAWSVGQNTGELFF. CDR3 DNA sequence: TGTGCCTGGAGTGTGGGACAGAACACCGGGGAGCTGTTTTTT.

The chain uses TRBV29-1 and TRBJ2-7, with 10 bases fitting TRBD1. This CDR3 is built from 13 residues. The V and J ends lost 7 bases and 2 bases, in that order; junction bases with no gene match: 5. Germline CDR1 SQVTM, CDR2 ANQGSEA. Written as DNA, the CDR3 is TGCAGCGCTGCTGGACAGGGGGCCTACGAGCAGTACTTC. This encodes CSAAGQGAYEQYF.

V is TRBV7-9 and J is TRBJ2-1, with 14 nucleotides matching TRBD2. The V segment lost 5 bases and the J segment 8 bases; nucleotides outside the gene matches: 5. This CDR3 has 15 amino acids. Germline V gene data show CDR1 as SEHNR and CDR2 as FQNEAQ (reference sequence). The CDR3 loop reads CASSETSGRVYEQFF. The CDR3 nucleotides are TGTGCCAGCAGCGAGACTAGCGGGAGGGTCTATGAGCAGTTCTTC. The full variable domain, in which reference TRBV7-9 and TRBJ2-1 provide the parts outside the CDR3, is DTGVSQNPRHKITKRGQNVTFRCDPISEHNRLYWYRQTLGQGPEFLTYFQNEAQLEKSRLLSDRFSAERPKGSFSTLEIQRTEQGDSAMYLCASSETSGRVYEQFFGPGTRLTVL.

The chain recombines TRBV27 with TRBJ1-2, with D maybe TRBD1 (6 bases). The CDR3 has 15 residues. CDR1 and CDR2 (germline): MNHEY, SMNVEV (reference sequence). V was pared by 7 bases and J by 4 bases, with 19 bases between. The CDR3 loop reads CASKPQGRAIYGYTF. The CDR3 bases are TGTGCCAGCAAACCCCAGGGGAGGGCCATCTATGGCTACACCTTC.

This chain links TRBV27 with TRBJ1-4, with 9 bases that match TRBD1. V shed 5 bases, J shed 8 bases, and the junction held 15 bases outside the gene matches. The CDR3 has 17 residues. Germline CDR1 and CDR2: MNHEY and SMNVEV (reference sequence). The CDR3 reads CASSPRLQGAKEEKLFF. For the CDR3, the DNA is TGTGCCAGCAGTCCAAGGCTACAGGGGGCTAAGGAGGAAAAACTGTTTTTT.

The chain has TRBV28 and TRBJ2-7; 11 nucleotides align to TRBD2. The germline CDR1 and CDR2 sequences are MDHEN and SYDVKM. The CDR3 runs 15 residues. Unmatched junction bases numbered 7, after V lost 5 bases and J lost 4 bases. The CDR3 is CASSPTSGSAYEQYF. The CDR3 coding sequence is TGTGCCAGCAGTCCTACTAGCGGGAGTGCGTACGAGCAGTACTTC.

J is TRBJ2-7 and V is TRBV5-6, with a tentative D call TRBD2 (6 bases). Per the germline V gene, CDR1 is SGHDT and CDR2 is YYEEEE. This CDR3 region has 15 residues. Trimming removed 4 bases from V and 2 bases from J, with 16 bases in between. CDR3 protein: CASSGRREDAYEQYF. The CDR3 DNA reads as TGTGCCAGCAGCGGGAGGAGGGAGGACGCCTACGAGCAGTACTTC.

The chain couples TRBV2 to TRBJ1-1; no definite D call. V shed 2 bases and J shed 5 bases, with 18 bases lying between them. The CDR3 is made up of 16 amino acids. Germline CDR1 is SNHLY and CDR2 is FYNNEI. The DNA for the CDR3 is TGTGCCAGCAGTGAAATGGGGAGATGGTCGGGGACTGAAGCTTTCTTT. Translation gives CASSEMGRWSGTEAFF.

This clonotype was observed once. The CDR3 region has the DNA TGCGCCAGCAGCTACGACAGGGGAGGCACCGGGGAGCTGTTTTTT. Translation: CASSYDRGGTGELFF. This rearrangement joins TRBV4-1 to TRBJ2-2; TRBD1 matches at 8 bases. V lost 5 bases to trimming and J lost 4 bases; unmatched junction nucleotides: 6. Germline V gene data show CDR1 as MGHRA and CDR2 as YSYEKL. The CDR3 spans 15 residues.

The gene calls are TRBV6-6 and TRBJ2-7; D possibly uses TRBD1 or TRBD2 (5 bases each). The ends were cut back, 6 bases at V and 0 bases at J, with 18 bases in the middle. Germline CDR1 and CDR2: MNHNY and SVGAGI (reference sequence). The CDR3 runs 16 residues. CDR3 in amino acids: CASSLGPGASSYEQYF. CDR3 sequence (DNA): TGTGCCAGCAGCCTCGGGCCCGGGGCCAGCTCCTACGAGCAGTACTTC.

The chain joins TRBV6-2 or TRBV6-3 to TRBJ1-5; a weak D match, TRBD1 (5 bases). Germline V CDR1 and CDR2: MNHEY, SVGEGT. This CDR3 comprises 15 residues. The V and J ends lost 5 bases and 0 bases respectively, with 11 bases between them. CDR3 DNA: TGTGCCAGCAGTGAGGGACGGATTAGCAATCAGCCCCAGCATTTT. Amino acid sequence: CASSEGRISNQPQHF.

The chain has TRBV20-1 and TRBJ1-1, with a possible D match to TRBD1 (5 bases). This CDR3 is 14 amino acids long. V was clipped by 5 bases and J by 4 bases, with 17 bases between them. Germline CDR1 reads DFQATT; CDR2 reads SNEGSKA (reference sequence). The CDR3 bases are TGCAGTGCTCCAGGGACGGACCAGGCCACTGAAGCTTTCTTT. Its protein is CSAPGTDQATEAFF.

This sequence joins TRBV29-1 and TRBJ1-3, with D unresolved. Trimming took 0 bases from V and 4 from J, leaving 1 base between them. CDR1 is SQVTM, CDR2 ANQGSEA, per germline. The CDR3 has 11 residues. In DNA form, the CDR3 reads TGCAGCGTTGAAGAAGGAAACACCATATATTTT. It translates to CSVEEGNTIYF.

V and J are TRBV28 and TRBJ2-3; 10 bases match TRBD2. There are 17 residues in the CDR3. Germline CDR1 is MDHEN and CDR2 is SYDVKM. V shed 3 bases, J shed 2 bases, and the junction held 8 bases outside the gene matches. As DNA, the CDR3 is TGTGCCAGCAGTTTTTGGGTAGCGGGAGGCGCCACAGATACGCAGTATTTT. Translating gives CASSFWVAGGATDTQYF.

This chain joins TRBV7-9 and TRBJ2-1; 8 bases line up with TRBD1. Per germline, CDR1 SEHNR and CDR2 FQNEAQ (reference sequence). The CDR3 runs to 14 residues. The V and J ends lost 4 bases and 10 bases, in that order; junction bases with no gene match: 9. The CDR3 coding sequence is TGTGCCAGCAGCTCCCTGGACAGGGTAGAAGAGCAGTTCTTC. Amino acids: CASSSLDRVEEQFF.